This T cell receptor beta chain was recovered during a study of cytomegalovirus exposure and HLA in healthy donors. Whole-study findings and limits: Presence/absence analyses rested on an assumption that sequencing depth was roughly uniform across donors. Only CMV serostatus was available as immune exposure information.

The PCR employed 60 Vbeta primers together with 13 Jbeta primers. Sequencing used immunoSEQ multiplex PCR; TCRdb keeps in-frame clones, though not all of them. This sample has about 140,000 clones; 80% to 90% occur once, and the top ten carry roughly 2.5%. Comments on this clone: The antigen remains undetermined.

Per germline, CDR1 KGHSH and CDR2 LQKENI. J gave up 4 bases and V 6 bases, and 10 bases lay outside the gene matches. This CDR3 has 15 residues. Healthy donors of bone marrow made up the group. There were likely unrecorded immune exposures, though donors were nominally healthy when sampled. The TCR sequence derives from a boy younger than 10 in good health and CMV-seronegative. Sequencing used PBMCs. This chain links TRBV18 with TRBJ1-1, with 8 bases fitting TRBD1. The CDR3, as DNA: TGTGCCAGCTCGGAGACAGGGGAGGGAAGCACTGAAGCTTTCTTT. Protein sequence: CASSETGEGSTEAFF.